This entry describes one T cell receptor beta chain. Antigen specificity is unknown. As originally analysed: Without quality scores, immunoSEQ junctional reads could not be filtered like full-length reads. Clones were sequenced by immunoSEQ multiplex PCR, and TCRdb holds only the in-frame ones, with some missing. V, J and clone size are taken as reported in that table, and D and trimming were inferred from the DNA itself. The sample consists of approximately 2,200,000 clones, 90% to 95% of them appearing once. In the naive CD8 group, cells lacked CD45RO and were positively selected for CCR7, so terminally differentiated effector memory CD45RA+ cells were left out. Donation came from healthy HIV-negative adults that had no recent acute infections or vaccinations. The sample originates from a study of shared clonotypes between healthy human individuals. Study results and limitations: Richness estimates generally favored naive over memory subsets.

Between the trimmed V and J ends, which lost 3 bases and 0 bases, there was a span of 9 bases. Looked up from germline, CDR1 is LNHNV and CDR2 is YYDKDF (reference sequence). This CDR3 region has 15 residues. Input material: naive CD8+ T cells from PBMCs. This chain joins TRBV15 and TRBJ1-5; D uncertain. The sequence was collected from a man aged 18 to 29 in good health. Some clones in this sample may be carry-over from other donors' samples. The CDR3 is CATSSKVFSNQPQHF. The CDR3 DNA reads TGTGCCACCAGCAGCAAGGTATTTAGCAATCAGCCCCAGCATTTT. Using reference TRBV15 and TRBJ1-5 for the parts outside the CDR3, the full variable domain is DAMVIQNPRYQVTQFGKPVTLSCSQTLNHNVMYWYQQKSSQAPKLLFHYYDKDFNNEADTPDNFQSRRPNTSFCFLDIRSPGLGDTAMYLCATSSKVFSNQPQHFGDGTRLSIL.